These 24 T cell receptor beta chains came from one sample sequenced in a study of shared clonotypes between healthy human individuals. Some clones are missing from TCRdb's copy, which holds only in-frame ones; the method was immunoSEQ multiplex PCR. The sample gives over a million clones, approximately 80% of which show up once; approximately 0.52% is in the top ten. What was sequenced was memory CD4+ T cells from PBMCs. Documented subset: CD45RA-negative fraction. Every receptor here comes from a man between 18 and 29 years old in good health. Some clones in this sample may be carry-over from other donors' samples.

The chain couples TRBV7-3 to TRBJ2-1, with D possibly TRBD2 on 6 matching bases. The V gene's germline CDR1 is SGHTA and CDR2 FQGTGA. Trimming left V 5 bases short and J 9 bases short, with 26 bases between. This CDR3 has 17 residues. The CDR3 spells CASSPTLGTGTLGEQFF. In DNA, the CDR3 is TGTGCCAGCAGCCCGACCCTCGGGACTGGAACGTTGGGTGAGCAGTTCTTC.

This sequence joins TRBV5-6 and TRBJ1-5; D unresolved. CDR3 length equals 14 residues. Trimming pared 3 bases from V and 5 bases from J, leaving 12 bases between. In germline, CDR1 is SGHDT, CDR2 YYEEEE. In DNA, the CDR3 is TGTGCCAGCAGCTCGTCCTTCATTGATCAGCCCCAGCATTTT. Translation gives CASSSSFIDQPQHF.

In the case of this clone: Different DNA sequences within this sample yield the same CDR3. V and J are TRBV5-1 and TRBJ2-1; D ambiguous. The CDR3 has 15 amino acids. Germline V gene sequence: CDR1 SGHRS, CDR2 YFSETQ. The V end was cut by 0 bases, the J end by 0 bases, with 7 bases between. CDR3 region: CASSLESPSYNEQFF. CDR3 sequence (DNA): TGCGCCAGCAGCTTGGAGAGCCCCTCCTACAATGAGCAGTTCTTC.

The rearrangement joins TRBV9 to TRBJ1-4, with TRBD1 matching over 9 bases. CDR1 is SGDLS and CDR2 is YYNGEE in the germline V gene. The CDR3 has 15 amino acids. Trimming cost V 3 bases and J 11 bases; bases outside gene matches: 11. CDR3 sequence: CASSAPDRGKEKLFF. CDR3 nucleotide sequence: TGTGCCAGCAGCGCACCGGACAGGGGAAAGGAGAAACTGTTTTTT.

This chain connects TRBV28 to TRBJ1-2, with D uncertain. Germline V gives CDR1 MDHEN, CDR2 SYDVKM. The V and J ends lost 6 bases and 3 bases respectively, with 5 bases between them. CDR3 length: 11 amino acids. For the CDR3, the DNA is TGTGCCAGCAGCGGACACTATGGCTACACCTTC. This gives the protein CASSGHYGYTF.

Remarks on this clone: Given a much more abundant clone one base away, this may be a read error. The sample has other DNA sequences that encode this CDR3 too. The CDR3, as DNA: TGTGCCAGCAGTGACCCCTACGAGCAGTACTTC. The encoded protein is CASSDPYEQYF. The chain combines TRBV6-5 with TRBJ2-7; D ambiguous. With 5 bases removed from V and 2 bases from J, the gap between germline ends came to 4 bases. The CDR3 has 11 amino acids. CDR1 and CDR2 (germline): MNHEY, SVGAGI.

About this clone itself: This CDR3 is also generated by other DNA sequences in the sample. The CDR3 DNA reads as TGTGCCAGTAGTATAGGGGGCGCTGGGGCCAACGTCCTGACTTTC. Translated, it gives CASSIGGAGANVLTF. The rearrangement links TRBV19 to TRBJ2-6, with TRBD1 as a possible D gene (5 bases). The germline V gene has CDR1 LNHDA and CDR2 SQIVND (reference sequence). Trimming took 1 base from V and 2 from J, leaving 6 bases between them. The CDR3 is 15 amino acids.

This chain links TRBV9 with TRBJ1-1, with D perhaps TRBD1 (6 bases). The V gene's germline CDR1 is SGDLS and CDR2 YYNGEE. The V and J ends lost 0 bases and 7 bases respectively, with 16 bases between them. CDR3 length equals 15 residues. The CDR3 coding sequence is TGTGCCAGCAGCGTAGCTTTGCGGGGGCAGGGTGAAGCTTTCTTT. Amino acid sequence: CASSVALRGQGEAFF.

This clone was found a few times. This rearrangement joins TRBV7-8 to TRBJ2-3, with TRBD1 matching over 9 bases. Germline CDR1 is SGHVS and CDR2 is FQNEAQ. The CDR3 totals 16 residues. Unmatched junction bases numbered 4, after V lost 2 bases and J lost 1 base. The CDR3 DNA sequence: TGTGCCAGCAGCTTAACAGGGGGCGCCGGCACAGATACGCAGTATTTT. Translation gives CASSLTGGAGTDTQYF.

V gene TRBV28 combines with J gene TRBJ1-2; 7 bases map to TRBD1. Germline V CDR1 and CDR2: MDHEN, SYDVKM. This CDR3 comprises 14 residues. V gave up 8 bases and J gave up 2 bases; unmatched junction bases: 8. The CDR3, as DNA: TGTGCCAGCCTGCCGACAGGGCGAAACTATGGCTACACCTTC. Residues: CASLPTGRNYGYTF.

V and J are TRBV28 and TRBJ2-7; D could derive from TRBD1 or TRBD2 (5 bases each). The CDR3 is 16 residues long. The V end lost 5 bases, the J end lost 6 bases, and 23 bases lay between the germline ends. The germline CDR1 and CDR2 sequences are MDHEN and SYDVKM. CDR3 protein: CASSPSGTYLKGEQYF. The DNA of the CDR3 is TGTGCCAGCAGTCCCTCGGGGACGTACCTAAAGGGCGAGCAGTACTTC.

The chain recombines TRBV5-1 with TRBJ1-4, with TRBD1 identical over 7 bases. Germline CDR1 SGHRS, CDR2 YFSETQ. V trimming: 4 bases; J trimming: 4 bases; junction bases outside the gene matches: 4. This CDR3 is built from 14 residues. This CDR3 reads CASSQGQFNEKLFF. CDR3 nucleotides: TGCGCCAGCAGCCAGGGACAGTTTAATGAAAAACTGTTTTTT.

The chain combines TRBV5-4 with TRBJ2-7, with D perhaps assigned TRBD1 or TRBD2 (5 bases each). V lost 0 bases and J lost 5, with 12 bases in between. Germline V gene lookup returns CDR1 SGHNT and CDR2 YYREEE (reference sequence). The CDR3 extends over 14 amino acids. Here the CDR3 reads CASSLGGSNDEQYF. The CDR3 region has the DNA TGTGCCAGCAGCTTGGGGGGGAGTAACGACGAGCAGTACTTC.

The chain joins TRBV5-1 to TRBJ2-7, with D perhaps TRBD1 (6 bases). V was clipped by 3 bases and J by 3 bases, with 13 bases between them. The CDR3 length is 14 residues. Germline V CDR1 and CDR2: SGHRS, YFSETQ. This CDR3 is CASSSRGFVYEQYF. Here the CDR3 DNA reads TGCGCCAGCAGCTCCAGGGGTTTTGTCTACGAGCAGTACTTC.

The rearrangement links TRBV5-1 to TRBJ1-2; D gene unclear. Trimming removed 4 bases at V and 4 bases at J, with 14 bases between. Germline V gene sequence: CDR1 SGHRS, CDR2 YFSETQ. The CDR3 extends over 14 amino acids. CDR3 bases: TGCGCCAGCAGCAACTCCGCCGGGGTCTATGGCTACACCTTC. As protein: CASSNSAGVYGYTF.

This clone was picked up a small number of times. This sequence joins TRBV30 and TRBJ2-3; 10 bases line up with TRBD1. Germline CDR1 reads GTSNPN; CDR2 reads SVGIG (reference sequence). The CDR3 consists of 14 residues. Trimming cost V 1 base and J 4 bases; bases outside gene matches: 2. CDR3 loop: CAWSADRGSDTQYF. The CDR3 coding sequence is TGTGCCTGGAGTGCGGACAGGGGGTCAGATACGCAGTATTTT.

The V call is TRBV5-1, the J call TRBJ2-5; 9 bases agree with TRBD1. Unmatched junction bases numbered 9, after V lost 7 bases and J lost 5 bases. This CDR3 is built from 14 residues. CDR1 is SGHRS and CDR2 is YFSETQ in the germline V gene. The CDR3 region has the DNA TGCGCCAGCTCGGTGGGACAGGGACGCGAGACCCAGTACTTC. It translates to CASSVGQGRETQYF.

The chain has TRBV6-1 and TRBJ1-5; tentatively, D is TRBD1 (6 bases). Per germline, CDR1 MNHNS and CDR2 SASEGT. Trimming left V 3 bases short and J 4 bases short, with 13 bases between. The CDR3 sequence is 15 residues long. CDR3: CASSEAGAGNQPQHF. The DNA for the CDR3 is TGTGCCAGCAGTGAGGCGGGGGCAGGGAATCAGCCCCAGCATTTT.

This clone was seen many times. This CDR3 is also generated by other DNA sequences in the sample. The CDR3 bases are TGTGCCAGCAGGACACCTATGAACACTGAAGCTTTCTTT. Its protein product is CASRTPMNTEAFF. V gene TRBV28 combines with J gene TRBJ1-1; D not resolved. The CDR3 contains 13 residues. The germline CDR1 and CDR2 sequences are MDHEN and SYDVKM. V dropped 6 bases and J dropped 0 bases, with 8 bases sitting between them.

CDR3 nucleotide sequence: TGTGCCAGCTCACCACCGACACGCGGGAATGGCTACACCTTC. The encoded protein is CASSPPTRGNGYTF. The chain employs TRBV18 and TRBJ1-2; D unresolved. The CDR3 has 14 residues. Germline-derived CDR1 and CDR2 are KGHSH and LQKENI. Trimming took off 0 bases at V and 6 bases at J, with 11 bases between the two ends.

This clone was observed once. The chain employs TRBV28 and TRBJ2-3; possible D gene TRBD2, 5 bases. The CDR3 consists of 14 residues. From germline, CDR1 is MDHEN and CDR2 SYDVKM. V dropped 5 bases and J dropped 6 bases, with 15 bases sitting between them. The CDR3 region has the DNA TGTGCCAGCAGTCCCGTCGCCGGGAAGGATACGCAGTATTTT. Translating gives CASSPVAGKDTQYF. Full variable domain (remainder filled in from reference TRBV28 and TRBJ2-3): DVKVTQSSRYLVKRTGEKVFLECVQDMDHENMFWYRQDPGLGLRLIYFSYDVKMKEKGDIPEGYSVSREKKERFSLILESASTNQTSMYLCASSPVAGKDTQYFGPGTRLTVL.

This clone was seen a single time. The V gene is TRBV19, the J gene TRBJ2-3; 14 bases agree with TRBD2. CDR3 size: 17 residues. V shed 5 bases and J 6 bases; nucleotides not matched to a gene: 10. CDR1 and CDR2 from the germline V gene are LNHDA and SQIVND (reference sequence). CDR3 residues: CASSLGTSGSKWDTQYF. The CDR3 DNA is TGTGCCAGTAGTCTAGGGACTAGCGGGAGTAAATGGGATACGCAGTATTTT. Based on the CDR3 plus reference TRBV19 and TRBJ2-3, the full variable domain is DGGITQSPKYLFRKEGQNVTLSCEQNLNHDAMYWYRQDPGQGLRLIYYSQIVNDFQKGDIAEGYSVSREKKESFPLTVTSAQKNPTAFYLCASSLGTSGSKWDTQYFGPGTRLTVL.

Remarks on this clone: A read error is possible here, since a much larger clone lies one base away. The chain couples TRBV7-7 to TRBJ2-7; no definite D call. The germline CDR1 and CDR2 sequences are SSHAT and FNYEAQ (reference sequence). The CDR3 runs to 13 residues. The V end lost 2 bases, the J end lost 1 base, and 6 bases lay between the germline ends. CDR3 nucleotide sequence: TGTGCCAGCAGCTTAAGTCGGTCCTACGAGCAGTACTTC. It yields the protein CASSLSRSYEQYF.

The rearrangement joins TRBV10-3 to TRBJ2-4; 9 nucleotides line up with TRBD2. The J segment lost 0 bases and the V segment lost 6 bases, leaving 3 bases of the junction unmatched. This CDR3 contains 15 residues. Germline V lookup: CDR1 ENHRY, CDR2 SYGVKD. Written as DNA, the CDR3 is TGTGCCATCAGCTCGACTAGCGGAGCCAAAAACATTCAGTACTTC. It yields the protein CAISSTSGAKNIQYF.